The sequence of this T cell receptor beta chain was determined in a study of blood T cell repertoires in COVID-19. In the authors' workflow: Researchers report that nucleated cell counts were estimated from reference gene primer amplification. Assay: immunoSEQ multiplex PCR; the TCRdb copy retains only in-frame clones and omits some. That table supplies the V and J calls and clone size; D and trimming were determined from the DNA. The sample yields a few hundred thousand clones, approximately 88% seen once. The CDR3 contains 17 residues. Per the germline V gene, CDR1 is SGDLS and CDR2 is YYNGEE. The V segment lost 4 bases and the J segment 0 bases; nucleotides outside the gene matches: 4. A single count supports this clone.

The sample taken for sequencing was PBMCs or T cells enriched from blood (not recorded which). The receptor comes from a middle-aged woman who had been exposed to COVID-19. The chain couples TRBV9 to TRBJ2-1; TRBD2 agrees at 13 bases. The CDR3 DNA reads TGTGCCAGCAGCCCAAGGACTAGCGGGAGCTCCTACAATGAGCAGTTCTTC. Its protein product is CASSPRTSGSSYNEQFF.